The source of this TCR beta chain is a study of shared clonotypes between healthy human individuals. Overall study: Each donor's CD8 memory used one plate, CD8 naive two, each CD4 subset three. Study outcomes and limitations: Clonotypes not shared had lower generation probabilities than those common to all four donors.

Trimming pared 5 bases from V and 5 bases from J, leaving 7 bases between. Germline V gives CDR1 SGHTA, CDR2 FQGNSA. This CDR3 contains 11 residues. Clones were sequenced by immunoSEQ multiplex PCR, and TCRdb holds only the in-frame ones, with some missing. The sample lists 300,000 to 400,000 clones, approximately 79% occurring once. Notes on this clone: The antigen is unknown.

Memory CD4+ cells were the fraction left after CD45RA+ naive selection. This clonotype was sampled from a man aged 30 to 45 in good health. Material: memory CD4+ T cells sorted from blood. Noted subset: CD45RA-negative fraction. This rearrangement joins TRBV7-2 to TRBJ2-7; D not resolved. CDR3 sequence reads: CASSPYDEQYF. The CDR3 coding sequence is TGTGCCAGCAGCCCGTATGACGAGCAGTACTTC.